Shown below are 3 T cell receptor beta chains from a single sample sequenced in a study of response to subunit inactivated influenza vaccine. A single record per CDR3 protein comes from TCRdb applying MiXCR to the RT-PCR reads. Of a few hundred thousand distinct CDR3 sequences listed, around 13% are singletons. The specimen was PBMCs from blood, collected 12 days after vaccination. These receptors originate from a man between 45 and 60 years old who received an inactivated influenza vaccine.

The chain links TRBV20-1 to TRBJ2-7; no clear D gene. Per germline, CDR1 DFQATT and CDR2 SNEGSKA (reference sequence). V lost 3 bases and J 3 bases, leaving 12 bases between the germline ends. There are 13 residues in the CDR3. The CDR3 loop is CSASMGSSYEQYF. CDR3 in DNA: TGCAGTGCTAGTATGGGTTCGAGCTACGAGCAGTACTTC.

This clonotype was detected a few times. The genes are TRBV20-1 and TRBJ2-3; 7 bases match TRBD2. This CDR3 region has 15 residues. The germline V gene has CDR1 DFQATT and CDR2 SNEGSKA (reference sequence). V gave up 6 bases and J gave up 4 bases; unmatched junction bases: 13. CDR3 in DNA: TGCAGTGCCTCCCGAGGTAGCGGGCCGCCAGATACGCAGTATTTT. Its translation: CSASRGSGPPDTQYF.

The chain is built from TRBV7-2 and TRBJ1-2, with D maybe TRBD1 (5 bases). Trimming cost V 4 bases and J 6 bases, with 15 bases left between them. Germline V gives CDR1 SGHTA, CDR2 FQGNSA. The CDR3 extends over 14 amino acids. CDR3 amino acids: CASSSWGPEDGYTF. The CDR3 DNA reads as TGTGCCAGCAGCTCTTGGGGCCCTGAGGATGGCTACACCTTC.